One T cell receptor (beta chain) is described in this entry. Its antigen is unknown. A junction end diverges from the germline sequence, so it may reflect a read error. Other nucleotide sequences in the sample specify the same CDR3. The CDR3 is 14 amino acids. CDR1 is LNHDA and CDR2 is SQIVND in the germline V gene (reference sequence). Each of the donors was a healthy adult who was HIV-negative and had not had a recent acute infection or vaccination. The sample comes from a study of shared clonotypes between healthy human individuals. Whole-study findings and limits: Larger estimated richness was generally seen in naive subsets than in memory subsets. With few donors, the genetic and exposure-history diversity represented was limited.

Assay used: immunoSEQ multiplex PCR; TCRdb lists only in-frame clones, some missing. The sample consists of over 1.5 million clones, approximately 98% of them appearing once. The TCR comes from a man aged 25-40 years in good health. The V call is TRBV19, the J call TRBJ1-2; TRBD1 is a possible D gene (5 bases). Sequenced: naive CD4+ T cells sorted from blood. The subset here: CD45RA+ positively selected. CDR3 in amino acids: CASTGTVPNYGYTF. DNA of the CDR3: TGTGCCAGTACTGGGACGGTCCCAAACTATGGCTATACCTTC.